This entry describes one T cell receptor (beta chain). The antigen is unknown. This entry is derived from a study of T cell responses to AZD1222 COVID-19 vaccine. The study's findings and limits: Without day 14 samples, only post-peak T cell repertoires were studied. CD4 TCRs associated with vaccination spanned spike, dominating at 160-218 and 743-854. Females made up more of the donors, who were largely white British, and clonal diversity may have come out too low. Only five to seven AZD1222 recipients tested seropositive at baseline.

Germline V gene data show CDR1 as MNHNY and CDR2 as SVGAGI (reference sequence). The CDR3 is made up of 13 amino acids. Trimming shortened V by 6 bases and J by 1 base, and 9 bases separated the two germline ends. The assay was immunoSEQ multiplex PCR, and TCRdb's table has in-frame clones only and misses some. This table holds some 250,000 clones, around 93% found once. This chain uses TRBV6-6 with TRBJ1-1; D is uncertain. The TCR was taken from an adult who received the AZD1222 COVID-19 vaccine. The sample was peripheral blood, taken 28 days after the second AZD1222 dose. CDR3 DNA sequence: TGTGCCAGCAGCCTCGAGCGGAACACTGAAGCTTTCTTT. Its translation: CASSLERNTEAFF.